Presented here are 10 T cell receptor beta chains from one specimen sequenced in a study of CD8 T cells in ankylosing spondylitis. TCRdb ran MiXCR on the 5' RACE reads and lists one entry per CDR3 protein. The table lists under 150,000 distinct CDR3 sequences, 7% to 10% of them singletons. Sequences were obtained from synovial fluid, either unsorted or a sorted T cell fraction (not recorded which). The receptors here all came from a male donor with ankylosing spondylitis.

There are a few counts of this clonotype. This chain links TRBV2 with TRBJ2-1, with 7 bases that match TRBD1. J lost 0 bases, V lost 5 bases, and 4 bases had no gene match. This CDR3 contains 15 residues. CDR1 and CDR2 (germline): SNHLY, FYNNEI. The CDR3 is CASSQDRSSYNEQFF. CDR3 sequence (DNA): TGTGCCAGCAGTCAGGACAGGAGCTCCTACAATGAGCAGTTCTTC.

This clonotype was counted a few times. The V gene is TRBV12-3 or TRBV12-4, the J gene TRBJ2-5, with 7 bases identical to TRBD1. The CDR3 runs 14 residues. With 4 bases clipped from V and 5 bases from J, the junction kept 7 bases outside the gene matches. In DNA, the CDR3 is TGTGCCAGCAGTTCCAGGGGGTCAGGGGAGACCCAGTACTTC. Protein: CASSSRGSGETQYF.

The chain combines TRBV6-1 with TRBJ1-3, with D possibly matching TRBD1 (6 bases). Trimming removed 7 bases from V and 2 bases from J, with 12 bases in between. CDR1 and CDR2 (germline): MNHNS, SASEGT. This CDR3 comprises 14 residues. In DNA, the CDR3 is TGTGCCAGCAAACCACAGGGAGCTGGAAACACCATATATTTT. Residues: CASKPQGAGNTIYF.

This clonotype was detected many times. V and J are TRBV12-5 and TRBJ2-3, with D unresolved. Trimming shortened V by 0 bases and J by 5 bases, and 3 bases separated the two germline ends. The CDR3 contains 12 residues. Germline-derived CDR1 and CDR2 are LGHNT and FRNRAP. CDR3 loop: CASGLVEDTQYF. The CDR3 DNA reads TGTGCTAGTGGTTTGGTAGAAGATACGCAGTATTTT.

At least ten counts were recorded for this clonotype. CDR3 sequence reads: CASRAGSTGELFF. CDR3 coding DNA: TGCGCCTCCCGGGCAGGGAGCACCGGGGAGCTGTTTTTT. V is TRBV10-1 and J is TRBJ2-2; D might be TRBD1 or TRBD2, each matching 5 bases. Between the trimmed V and J ends, which lost 11 bases and 4 bases, there was a span of 14 bases. Germline V CDR1 and CDR2: WNHNN, SYGVQD (reference sequence). CDR3 length: 13 amino acids.

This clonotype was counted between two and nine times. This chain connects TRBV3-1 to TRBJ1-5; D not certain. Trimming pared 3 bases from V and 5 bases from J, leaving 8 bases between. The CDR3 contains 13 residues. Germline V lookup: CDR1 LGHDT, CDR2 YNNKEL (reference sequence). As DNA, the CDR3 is TGTGCCAGCAGCCAGATTCCCCATCAGCCCCAGCATTTT. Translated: CASSQIPHQPQHF.

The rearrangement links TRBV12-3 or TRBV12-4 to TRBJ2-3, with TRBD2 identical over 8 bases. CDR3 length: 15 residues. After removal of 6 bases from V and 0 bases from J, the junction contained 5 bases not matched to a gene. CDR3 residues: CASSRSGISTDTQYF. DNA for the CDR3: TGTGCCAGCAGCCGTAGCGGGATTAGCACAGATACGCAGTATTTT.

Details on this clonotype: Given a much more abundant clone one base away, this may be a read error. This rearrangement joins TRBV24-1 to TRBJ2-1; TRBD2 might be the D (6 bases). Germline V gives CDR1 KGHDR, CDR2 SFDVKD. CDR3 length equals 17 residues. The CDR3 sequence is CASSDSRSGPPYNEQFF. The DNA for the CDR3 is TGTGCCTCCAGTGATTCAAGAAGCGGGCCTCCGTACAATGAGCAGTTCTTC.

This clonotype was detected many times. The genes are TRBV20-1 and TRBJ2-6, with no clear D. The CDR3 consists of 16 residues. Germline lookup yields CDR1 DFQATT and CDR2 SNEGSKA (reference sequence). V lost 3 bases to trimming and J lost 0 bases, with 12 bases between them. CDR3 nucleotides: TGCAGTGCTAGCCCCCTCCACCTCTCTGGGGCCAACGTCCTGACTTTC. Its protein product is CSASPLHLSGANVLTF.

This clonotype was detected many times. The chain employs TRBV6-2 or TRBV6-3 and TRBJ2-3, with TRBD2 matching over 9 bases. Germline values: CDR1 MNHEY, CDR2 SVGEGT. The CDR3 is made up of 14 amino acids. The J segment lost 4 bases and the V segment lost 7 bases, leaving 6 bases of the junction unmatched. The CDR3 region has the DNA TGTGCCAGCACCCAGCGGGGGGATCCAGATACGCAGTATTTT. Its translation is CASTQRGDPDTQYF.